This TCR beta chain is from a study of CD8 T cells in ankylosing spondylitis. Using its own MiXCR run on the 5' RACE reads, TCRdb lists one record per CDR3 protein. The sample yields around 300,000 distinct CDR3 sequences, roughly 14% seen once. Germline V gene lookup returns CDR1 LGHDT and CDR2 YNNKEL (reference sequence). The CDR3 consists of 13 residues. Between the trimmed V and J ends, which lost 3 bases and 7 bases, there was a span of 13 bases. The chain has TRBV3-1 and TRBJ2-7, with a weak D call TRBD2 (6 bases). The clonotype was recovered from a male donor with ankylosing spondylitis or in good health (not recorded which). What was sequenced was blood, either unsorted or a sorted T cell fraction (not recorded which). CDR3 DNA: TGTGCCAGCAGCCATCTTCGGGGGTGGGAGCAGTACTTC. Translation: CASSHLRGWEQYF.